A selection of T cell receptor beta chains follows, all from one sample in a study of cytomegalovirus exposure and HLA in healthy donors. Sequencing used immunoSEQ multiplex PCR; TCRdb keeps in-frame clones, though not all of them. This sample yields tens of thousands of clones, of which 70% to 90% are seen a single time; 1% to 1.5% belongs to the top ten. Material for sequencing was PBMCs. The receptors stem from a young woman in good health and CMV-seronegative. The CDR3 runs from the conserved cysteine through the conserved F or W. D genes are given only for firm matches. Not all rows give a size; the values are once, few, many and, for expanded clones, a class.

TRBJ2-3 | TRBD2 | - | 14 | TRBV18 | CASSPTSGSDTQYF | TGTGCCAGCTCACCCACTAGCGGGTCGGATACGCAGTATTTT
TRBJ2-7 | - | few | 15 | TRBV14 | CASSQIQGRWYEQYF | TGTGCCAGCAGCCAAATACAGGGAAGATGGTACGAGCAGTACTTC
TRBJ1-3 | TRBD1 | - | 17 | TRBV9 | CASSVEGQDISGNTIYF | TGTGCCAGCAGCGTAGAGGGACAGGACATCTCTGGAAACACCATATATTTT
TRBJ2-7 | TRBD2 | - | 14 | TRBV18 | CASSPGLERYEQYF | TGTGCCAGCTCACCAGGACTAGAGAGGTACGAGCAGTACTTC
TRBJ2-1 | TRBD1 | - | 15 | TRBV28 | CASRLRDRRYNEQFF | TGTGCCAGCAGGCTTCGGGACAGAAGATACAATGAGCAGTTCTTC
TRBJ2-3 | TRBD2 | once | 18 | TRBV5-4 | CASSLGAGGGTTTDTQYF | TGTGCCAGCAGCTTGGGGGCGGGCGGGGGGACAACCACAGATACGCAGTATTTT
TRBJ1-1 | - | - | 15 | TRBV6-1 | CASLVPGGAGTEAFF | TGTGCCAGCCTGGTGCCCGGAGGGGCCGGCACTGAAGCTTTCTTT
TRBJ1-3 | TRBD1 | once | 15 | TRBV5-4 | CASSMGQASGNTIYF | TGTGCCAGCAGCATGGGACAGGCCTCTGGAAACACCATATATTTT
TRBJ1-2 | - | - | 13 | TRBV7-9 | CASSLGGGYGYTF | TGTGCCAGCAGCTTAGGAGGGGGCTATGGCTACACCTTC
TRBJ2-3 | TRBD2 | - | 15 | TRBV4-2 | CASSQGSGGTDTQYF | TGTGCCAGCAGCCAGGGAAGCGGGGGCACAGATACGCAGTATTTT
TRBJ2-3 | TRBD1 | few | 14 | TRBV6-5 | CASSRQGAADTQYF | TGTGCCAGCAGCCGACAGGGGGCCGCAGATACGCAGTATTTT
TRBJ2-1 | TRBD2 | - | 15 | TRBV6-1 | CASSEVAGGADEQFF | TGTGCCAGCAGTGAAGTAGCGGGAGGAGCCGATGAGCAGTTCTTC
TRBJ2-7 | - | - | 13 | TRBV28 | CASSPLSSYEQYF | TGTGCCAGCAGCCCTCTAAGCTCCTACGAGCAGTACTTC
TRBJ2-3 | TRBD1 | - | 16 | TRBV9 | CASSGWTGGITDTQYF | TGTGCCAGCAGCGGTTGGACAGGGGGCATCACAGATACGCAGTATTTT
TRBJ2-1 | - | - | 15 | TRBV5-1 | CASRRGEELGNEQFF | TGCGCCAGCAGGAGAGGGGAGGAGTTGGGGAATGAGCAGTTCTTC
TRBJ2-1 | TRBD2 | - | 15 | TRBV2 | CASSQTSGVYNEQFF | TGTGCCAGCAGCCAGACTAGCGGGGTCTACAATGAGCAGTTCTTC
TRBJ2-7 | - | once | 15 | TRBV7-2 | CASSLAIQGRNEQYF | TGTGCCAGCAGCTTAGCGATCCAGGGAAGGAACGAGCAGTACTTC